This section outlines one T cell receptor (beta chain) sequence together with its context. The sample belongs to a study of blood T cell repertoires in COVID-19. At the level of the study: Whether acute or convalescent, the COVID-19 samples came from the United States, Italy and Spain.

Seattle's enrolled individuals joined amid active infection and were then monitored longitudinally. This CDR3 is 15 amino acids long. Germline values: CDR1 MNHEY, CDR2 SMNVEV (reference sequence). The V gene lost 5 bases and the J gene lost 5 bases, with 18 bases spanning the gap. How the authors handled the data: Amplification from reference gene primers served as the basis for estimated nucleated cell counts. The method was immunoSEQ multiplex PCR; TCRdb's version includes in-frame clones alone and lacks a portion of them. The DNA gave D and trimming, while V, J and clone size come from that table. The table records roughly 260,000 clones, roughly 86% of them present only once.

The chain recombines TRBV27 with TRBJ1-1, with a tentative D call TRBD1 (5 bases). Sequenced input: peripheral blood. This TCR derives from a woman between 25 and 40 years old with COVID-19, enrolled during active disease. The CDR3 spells CASSPRVEGNTEAFF. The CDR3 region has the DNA TGTGCCAGCAGTCCGAGGGTGGAGGGGAATACTGAAGCTTTCTTT.